Each of the 15 T cell receptor beta chains below was sequenced from the same sample in a study of T cell changes during pregnancy in multiple sclerosis. The data were produced by immunoSEQ multiplex PCR, yet TCRdb's version contains in-frame clones alone and is incomplete. The data show roughly 30,000 clones, roughly nine tenths seen once. The sample consisted of CD4+ T cells from peripheral blood mononuclear cells, taken in the first trimester of pregnancy. Receptor source: a female donor in good health, enrolled as a control in a pregnancy study.

This chain links TRBV6-5 with TRBJ2-7; D gene ambiguous. The germline gives CDR1 MNHEY, CDR2 SVGAGI. This CDR3 comprises 14 residues. Deletions cut 4 bases from V and 0 bases from J, with 10 bases between. CDR3 DNA: TGTGCCAGCAGTTCTCAGCGTTTCTCCTACGAGCAGTACTTC. This encodes CASSSQRFSYEQYF.

This rearrangement joins TRBV7-9 to TRBJ1-1; no definite D call. The CDR3 is 13 amino acids. Germline V gives CDR1 SEHNR, CDR2 FQNEAQ (reference sequence). V was cut by 1 base and J by 10 bases, with 13 bases left in between. The DNA of the CDR3 is TGTGCCAGCAGCTTAGTTGGGCCCCTGGGAGCTTTCTTT. Translating gives CASSLVGPLGAFF.

The J gene is TRBJ2-5, the V gene TRBV7-2; D is possibly TRBD2 (6 bases). The ends were cut back, 6 bases at V and 4 bases at J, with 9 bases in the middle. CDR3 length equals 12 residues. Germline CDR1 reads SGHTA; CDR2 reads FQGNSA. The CDR3 spells CASRGGGETQYF. The CDR3 bases are TGTGCCAGCAGGGGAGGAGGAGAGACCCAGTACTTC.

The chain links TRBV18 to TRBJ1-3; the D is unclear. Germline CDR1 reads KGHSH; CDR2 reads LQKENI. Between the trimmed V and J ends, which lost 3 bases and 1 base, there was a span of 7 bases. The CDR3 extends over 14 amino acids. The CDR3 DNA is TGTGCCAGCTCACCTGGAGGTTCTGGAAACACCATATATTTT. As protein: CASSPGGSGNTIYF.

The chain links TRBV13 to TRBJ1-1; D not certain. Germline V gives CDR1 PRHDT, CDR2 FYEKMQ (reference sequence). There are 14 residues in the CDR3. Trimming took off 3 bases at V and 0 bases at J, with 8 bases between the two ends. The CDR3 DNA follows: TGTGCCAGCAGCTTTAACCAGTTGAACACTGAAGCTTTCTTT. Protein sequence: CASSFNQLNTEAFF.

The chain carries TRBV5-1 and TRBJ1-6, with D unclear. The germline V and J ends were trimmed by 0 bases and 6 bases, with 7 bases remaining between them. CDR3 length: 14 residues. Germline values: CDR1 SGHRS, CDR2 YFSETQ. CDR3 loop: CASSLGTANSPLHF. CDR3 DNA: TGCGCCAGCAGCTTGGGTACAGCTAATTCACCCCTCCACTTT.

This chain uses TRBV18 with TRBJ2-3; 12 bases map to TRBD2. CDR3 length: 15 amino acids. Germline V lookup: CDR1 KGHSH, CDR2 LQKENI. Unmatched junction bases numbered 4, after V lost 3 bases and J lost 6 bases. The CDR3 nucleotides are TGTGCCAGCTCACCTACTAGCGGGGGGATCGATACGCAGTATTTT. Its translation is CASSPTSGGIDTQYF.

This rearrangement joins TRBV28 to TRBJ2-7; the D gene is possibly TRBD1 (6 bases). Between the trimmed V and J ends, which lost 7 bases and 0 bases, there was a span of 19 bases. There are 16 residues in the CDR3. The germline gives CDR1 MDHEN, CDR2 SYDVKM. The CDR3 DNA sequence: TGTGCCAGCACCATCGCCTTCGGGACACCCTCCTACGAGCAGTACTTC. Translated: CASTIAFGTPSYEQYF.

The chain has TRBV9 and TRBJ2-7, with 9 bases aligning to TRBD2. CDR3 length: 15 amino acids. After removal of 4 bases from V and 6 bases from J, the junction contained 11 bases not matched to a gene. Germline CDR1 reads SGDLS; CDR2 reads YYNGEE. DNA of the CDR3: TGTGCCAGCAGCTCCATGACTAGCGGTCTAGCCGAGCAGTACTTC. This translates into CASSSMTSGLAEQYF.

The rearrangement links TRBV6-5 to TRBJ1-2, with 7 bases aligning to TRBD1. The germline V gene has CDR1 MNHEY and CDR2 SVGAGI. This CDR3 region has 15 residues. Trimming cost V 5 bases and J 0 bases; bases outside gene matches: 6. The CDR3 DNA sequence: TGTGCCAGCAGTCGACAGGGAGGAGCTAACTATGGCTACACCTTC. Protein: CASSRQGGANYGYTF.

This clone turned up a few times. This sequence joins TRBV10-3 and TRBJ2-3; possibly TRBD2 for D (6 bases). V shed 10 bases and J shed 2 bases, with 13 bases lying between them. Germline V CDR1 and CDR2: ENHRY, SYGVKD. This CDR3 contains 13 residues. The CDR3 DNA is TGTGCCACCCTAGCGCGGGCCACAGATACGCAGTATTTT. Protein: CATLARATDTQYF.

The chain uses TRBV7-9 and TRBJ2-1, with 8 bases matching TRBD1. CDR1 SEHNR and CDR2 FQNEAQ come from the germline V gene (reference sequence). This CDR3 is built from 15 residues. V shed 4 bases and J 5 bases; nucleotides not matched to a gene: 7. CDR3 in DNA: TGTGCCAGCAGCTCCCGACAGGGGTGGGACAATGAGCAGTTCTTC. It is translated as CASSSRQGWDNEQFF.

The CDR3 region is CASSEREGYTDTQYF. The CDR3 DNA follows: TGTGCCAGCAGTGAGCGGGAGGGATACACAGATACGCAGTATTTT. This chain connects TRBV2 to TRBJ2-3; 9 positions agree with TRBD2. The CDR3 runs 15 residues. V dropped 3 bases and J dropped 2; count of bases not matched to a gene: 3. From germline, CDR1 is SNHLY and CDR2 FYNNEI.

V is TRBV2 and J is TRBJ1-4, with TRBD1 matching 7 bases. V gave up 5 bases and J gave up 3 bases; unmatched junction bases: 9. Germline V gives CDR1 SNHLY, CDR2 FYNNEI. The CDR3 sequence is 16 residues long. The CDR3 DNA is TGTGCCAGCAGTACTCGGCAGGGGGGCTCTAATGAAAAACTGTTTTTT. Amino acids: CASSTRQGGSNEKLFF.

This chain uses TRBV7-9 with TRBJ2-1; 9 nucleotides align to TRBD2. Germline-derived CDR1 and CDR2 are SEHNR and FQNEAQ (reference sequence). V shed 5 bases and J 0 bases; nucleotides not matched to a gene: 5. The CDR3 covers 16 residues. The CDR3 is CASSAPAGGSYNEQFF. Written as DNA, the CDR3 is TGTGCCAGCAGCGCACCAGCGGGGGGCTCCTACAATGAGCAGTTCTTC.